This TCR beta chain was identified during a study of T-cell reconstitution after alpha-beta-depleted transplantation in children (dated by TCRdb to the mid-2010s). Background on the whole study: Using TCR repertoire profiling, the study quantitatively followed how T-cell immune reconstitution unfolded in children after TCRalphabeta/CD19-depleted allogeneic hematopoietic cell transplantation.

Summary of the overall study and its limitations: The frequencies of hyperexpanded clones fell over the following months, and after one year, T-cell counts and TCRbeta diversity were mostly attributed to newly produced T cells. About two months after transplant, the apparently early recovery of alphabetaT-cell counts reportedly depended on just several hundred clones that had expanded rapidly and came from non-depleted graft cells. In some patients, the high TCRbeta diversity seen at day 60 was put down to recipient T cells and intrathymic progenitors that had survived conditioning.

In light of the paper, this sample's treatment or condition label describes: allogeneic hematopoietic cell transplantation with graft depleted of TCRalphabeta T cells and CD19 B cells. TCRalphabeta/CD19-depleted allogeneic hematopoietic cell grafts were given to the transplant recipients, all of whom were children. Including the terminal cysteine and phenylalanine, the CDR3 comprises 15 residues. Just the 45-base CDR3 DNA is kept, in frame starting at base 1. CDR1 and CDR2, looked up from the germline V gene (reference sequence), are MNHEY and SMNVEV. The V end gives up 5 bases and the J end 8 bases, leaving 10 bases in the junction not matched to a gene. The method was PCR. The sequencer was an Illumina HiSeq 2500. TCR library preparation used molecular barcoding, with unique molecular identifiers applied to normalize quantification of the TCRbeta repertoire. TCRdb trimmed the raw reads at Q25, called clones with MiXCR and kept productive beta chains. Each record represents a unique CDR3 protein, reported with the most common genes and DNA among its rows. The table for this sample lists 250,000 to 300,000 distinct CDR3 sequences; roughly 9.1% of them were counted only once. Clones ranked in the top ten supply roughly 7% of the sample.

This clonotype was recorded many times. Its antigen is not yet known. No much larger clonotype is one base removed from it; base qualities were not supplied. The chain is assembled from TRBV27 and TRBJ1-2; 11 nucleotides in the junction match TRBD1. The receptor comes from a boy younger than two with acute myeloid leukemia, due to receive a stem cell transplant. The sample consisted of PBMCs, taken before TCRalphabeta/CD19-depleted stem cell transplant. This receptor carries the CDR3 CASSGHGTGGRGYTF. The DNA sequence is TGTGCCAGCAGTGGGCATGGGACAGGGGGTCGGGGCTACACCTTC.